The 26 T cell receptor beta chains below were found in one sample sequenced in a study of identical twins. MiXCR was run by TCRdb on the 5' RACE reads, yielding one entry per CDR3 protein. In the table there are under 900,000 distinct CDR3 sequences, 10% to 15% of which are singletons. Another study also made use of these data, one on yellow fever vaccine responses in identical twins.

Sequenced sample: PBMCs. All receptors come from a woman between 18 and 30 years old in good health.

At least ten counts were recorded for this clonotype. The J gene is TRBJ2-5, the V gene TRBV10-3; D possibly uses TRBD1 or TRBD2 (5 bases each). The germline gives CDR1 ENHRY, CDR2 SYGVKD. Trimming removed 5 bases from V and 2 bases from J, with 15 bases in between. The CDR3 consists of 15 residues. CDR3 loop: CAISSTRGEQETQYF. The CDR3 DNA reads TGTGCCATCAGTTCGACGAGGGGCGAGCAAGAGACCCAGTACTTC.

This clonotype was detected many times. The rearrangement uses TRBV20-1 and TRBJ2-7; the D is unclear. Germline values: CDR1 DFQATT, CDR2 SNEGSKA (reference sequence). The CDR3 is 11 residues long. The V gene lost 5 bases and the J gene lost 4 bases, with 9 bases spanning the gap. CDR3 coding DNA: TGCAGTGCTCAAGTTGTTTACGAGCAGTACTTC. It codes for CSAQVVYEQYF.

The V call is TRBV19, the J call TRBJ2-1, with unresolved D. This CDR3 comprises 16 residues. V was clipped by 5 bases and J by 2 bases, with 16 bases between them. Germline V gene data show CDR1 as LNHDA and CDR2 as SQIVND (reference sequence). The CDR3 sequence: CASSPPGAWAYNEQFF. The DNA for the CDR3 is TGTGCCAGTAGTCCCCCGGGCGCTTGGGCCTACAATGAGCAGTTCTTC.

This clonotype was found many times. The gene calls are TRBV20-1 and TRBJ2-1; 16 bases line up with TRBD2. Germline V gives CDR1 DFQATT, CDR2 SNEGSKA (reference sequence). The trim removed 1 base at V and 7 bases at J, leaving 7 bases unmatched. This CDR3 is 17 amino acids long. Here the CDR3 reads CSARVGTSGRERNEQFF. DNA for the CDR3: TGCAGTGCTAGAGTCGGGACTAGCGGGAGGGAAAGAAATGAGCAGTTCTTC.

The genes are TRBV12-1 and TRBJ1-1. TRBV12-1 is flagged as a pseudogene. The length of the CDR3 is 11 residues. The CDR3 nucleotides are TGCGCCAGCAGCTTGGACGGTAAAGCTTTCTTT. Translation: CASSLDGKAFF.

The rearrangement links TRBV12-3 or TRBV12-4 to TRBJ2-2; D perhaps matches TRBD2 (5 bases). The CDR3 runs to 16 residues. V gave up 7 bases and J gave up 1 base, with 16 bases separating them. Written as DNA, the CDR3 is TGTGCCAGCACGGGAATAGGACGTATGAACACCGGGGAGCTGTTTTTT. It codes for CASTGIGRMNTGELFF.

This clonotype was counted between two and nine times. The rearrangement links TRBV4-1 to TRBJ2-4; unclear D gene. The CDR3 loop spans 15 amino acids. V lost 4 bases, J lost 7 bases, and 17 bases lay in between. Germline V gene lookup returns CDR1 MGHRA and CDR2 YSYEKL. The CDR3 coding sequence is TGCGCCAGCAGCCGGGAAGAGGTAGGGATGAACATTCAGTACTTC. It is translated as CASSREEVGMNIQYF.

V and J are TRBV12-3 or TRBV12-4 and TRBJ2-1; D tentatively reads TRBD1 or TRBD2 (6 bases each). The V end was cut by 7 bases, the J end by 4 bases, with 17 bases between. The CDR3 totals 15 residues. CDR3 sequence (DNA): TGTGCCAGCACCTCAGGGGACTCCACTTACAATGAGCAGTTCTTC. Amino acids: CASTSGDSTYNEQFF.

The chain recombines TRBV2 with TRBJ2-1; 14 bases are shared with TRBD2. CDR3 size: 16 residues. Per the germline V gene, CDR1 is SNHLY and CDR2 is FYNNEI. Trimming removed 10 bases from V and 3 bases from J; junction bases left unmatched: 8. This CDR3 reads CATRLAGGPGYNEQFF. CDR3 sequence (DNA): TGTGCCACAAGACTAGCGGGGGGGCCCGGCTACAATGAGCAGTTCTTC.

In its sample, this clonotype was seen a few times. In DNA form, the CDR3 reads TGTGCCACCAGTGTTAACATCGCGGGAGAGACCCAGTACTTC. It specifies CATSVNIAGETQYF. V usage is TRBV24-1 and J usage is TRBJ2-5; D might be TRBD2 (5 bases). The CDR3 length is 14 residues. In germline, CDR1 is KGHDR, CDR2 SFDVKD. The germline V and J ends were trimmed by 5 bases and 4 bases, with 13 bases remaining between them.

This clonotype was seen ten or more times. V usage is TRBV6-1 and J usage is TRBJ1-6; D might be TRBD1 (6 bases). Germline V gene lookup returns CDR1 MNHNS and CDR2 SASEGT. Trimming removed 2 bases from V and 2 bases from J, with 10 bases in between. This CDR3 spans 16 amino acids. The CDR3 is CASSELRGTYNSPLHF. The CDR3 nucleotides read TGTGCCAGCAGTGAACTCAGGGGAACCTATAATTCACCCCTCCACTTT.

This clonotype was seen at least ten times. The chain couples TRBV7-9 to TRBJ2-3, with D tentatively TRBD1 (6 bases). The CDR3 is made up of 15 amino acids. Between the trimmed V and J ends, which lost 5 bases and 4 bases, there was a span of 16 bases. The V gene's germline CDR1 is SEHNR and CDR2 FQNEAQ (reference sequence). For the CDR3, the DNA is TGTGCCAGCAGCCCGGCTCTGGGGGCCGCAGATACGCAGTATTTT. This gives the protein CASSPALGAADTQYF.

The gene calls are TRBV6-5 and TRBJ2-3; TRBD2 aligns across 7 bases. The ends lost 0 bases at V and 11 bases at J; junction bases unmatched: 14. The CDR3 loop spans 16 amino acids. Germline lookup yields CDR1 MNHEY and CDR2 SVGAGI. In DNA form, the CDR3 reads TGTGCCAGCAGTTACTCGGGGGGAGCGGGGCCGCCGGGGCAGTATTTT. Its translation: CASSYSGGAGPPGQYF.

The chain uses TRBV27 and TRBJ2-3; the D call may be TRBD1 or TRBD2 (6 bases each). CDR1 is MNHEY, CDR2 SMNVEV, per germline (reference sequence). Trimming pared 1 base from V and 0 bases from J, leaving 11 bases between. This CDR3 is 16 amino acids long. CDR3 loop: CASSLYTGTSTDTQYF. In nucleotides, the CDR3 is TGTGCCAGCAGTTTATATACAGGGACTAGCACAGATACGCAGTATTTT.

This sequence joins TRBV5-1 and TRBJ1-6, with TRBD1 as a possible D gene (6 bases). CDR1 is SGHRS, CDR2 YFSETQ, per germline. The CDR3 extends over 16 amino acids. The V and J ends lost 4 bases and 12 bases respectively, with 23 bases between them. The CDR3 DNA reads TGCGCCAGCAGCCCGAGGGGGACTGCCATCAACGGACCCCTCCACTTT. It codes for CASSPRGTAINGPLHF.

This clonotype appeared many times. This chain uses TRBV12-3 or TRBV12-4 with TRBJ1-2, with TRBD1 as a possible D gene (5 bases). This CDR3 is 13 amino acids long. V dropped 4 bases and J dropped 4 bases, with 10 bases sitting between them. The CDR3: CASSSTDVYGYTF. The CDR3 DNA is TGTGCCAGCAGTTCGACAGATGTCTATGGCTACACCTTC.

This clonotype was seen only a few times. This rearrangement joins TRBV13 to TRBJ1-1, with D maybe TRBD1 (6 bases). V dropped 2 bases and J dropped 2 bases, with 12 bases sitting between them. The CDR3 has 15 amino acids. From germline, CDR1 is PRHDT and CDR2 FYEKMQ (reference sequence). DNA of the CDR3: TGTGCCAGCAGCTTATATGGACAGCGAAACACTGAAGCTTTCTTT. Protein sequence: CASSLYGQRNTEAFF.

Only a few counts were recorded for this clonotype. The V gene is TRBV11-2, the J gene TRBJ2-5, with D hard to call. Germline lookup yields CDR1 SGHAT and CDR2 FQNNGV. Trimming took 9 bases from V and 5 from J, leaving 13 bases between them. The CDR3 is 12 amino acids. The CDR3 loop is CASAMSTETQYF. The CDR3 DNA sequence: TGTGCCAGTGCAATGAGTACGGAGACCCAGTACTTC.

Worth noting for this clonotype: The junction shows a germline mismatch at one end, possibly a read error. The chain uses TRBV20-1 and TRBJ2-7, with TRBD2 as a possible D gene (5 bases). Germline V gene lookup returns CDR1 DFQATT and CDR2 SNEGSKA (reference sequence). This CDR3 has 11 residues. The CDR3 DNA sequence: TGCAGTGCCAGAGGGCGACACGAGCAGTACTTC. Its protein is CSARGRHEQYF.

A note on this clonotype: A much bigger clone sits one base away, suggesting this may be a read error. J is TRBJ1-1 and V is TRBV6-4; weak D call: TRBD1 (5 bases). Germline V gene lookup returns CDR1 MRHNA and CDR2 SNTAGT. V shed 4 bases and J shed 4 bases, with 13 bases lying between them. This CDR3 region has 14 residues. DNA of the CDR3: TGTGCCAGCAGTGCCAATGAGGGGCGCACTGAAGCTTTCTTT. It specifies CASSANEGRTEAFF.

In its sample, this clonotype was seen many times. In DNA, the CDR3 is TGTGCCAGCAGCTCTAGTGTGGGAAAAGAGACCCAGTACTTC. Residues: CASSSSVGKETQYF. This chain uses TRBV13 with TRBJ2-5, with unresolved D. The CDR3 covers 14 residues. Trimming took 4 bases from V and 3 from J, leaving 12 bases between them. CDR1 is PRHDT, CDR2 FYEKMQ, per germline (reference sequence). The full variable domain, completed using reference TRBV13 and TRBJ2-5, is AAGVIQSPRHLIKEKRETATLKCYPIPRHDTVYWYQQGPGQDPQFLISFYEKMQSDKGSIPDRFSAQQFSDYHSELNMSSLELGDSALYFCASSSSVGKETQYFGPGTRLLVL.

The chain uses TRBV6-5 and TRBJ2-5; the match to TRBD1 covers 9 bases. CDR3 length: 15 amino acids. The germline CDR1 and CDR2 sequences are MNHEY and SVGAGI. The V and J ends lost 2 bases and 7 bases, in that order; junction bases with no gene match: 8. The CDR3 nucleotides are TGTGCCAGCAGTTACCTGCCGGGACAGGGTTGGACCCAGTACTTC. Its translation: CASSYLPGQGWTQYF.

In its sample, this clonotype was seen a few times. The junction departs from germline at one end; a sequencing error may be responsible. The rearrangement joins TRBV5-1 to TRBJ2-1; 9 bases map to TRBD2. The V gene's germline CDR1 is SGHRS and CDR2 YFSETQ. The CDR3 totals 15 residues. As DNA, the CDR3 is TGCGCCAGCAGCCCTAGCGGGACCCAATACAGTGAGCAGTTCTTC. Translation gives CASSPSGTQYSEQFF.

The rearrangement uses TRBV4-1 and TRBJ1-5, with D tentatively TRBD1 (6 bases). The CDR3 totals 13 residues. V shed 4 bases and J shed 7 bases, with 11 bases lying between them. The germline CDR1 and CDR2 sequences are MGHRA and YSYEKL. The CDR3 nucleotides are TGCGCCAGCAGCCCGAAGGGGGGGCAGCCCCAGCATTTT. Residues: CASSPKGGQPQHF.

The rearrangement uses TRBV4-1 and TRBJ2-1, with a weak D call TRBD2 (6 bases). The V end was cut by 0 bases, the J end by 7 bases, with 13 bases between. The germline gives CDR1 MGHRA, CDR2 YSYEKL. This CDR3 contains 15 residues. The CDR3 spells CASSQDLTRWNEQFF. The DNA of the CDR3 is TGCGCCAGCAGCCAAGACTTGACTAGATGGAATGAGCAGTTCTTC.

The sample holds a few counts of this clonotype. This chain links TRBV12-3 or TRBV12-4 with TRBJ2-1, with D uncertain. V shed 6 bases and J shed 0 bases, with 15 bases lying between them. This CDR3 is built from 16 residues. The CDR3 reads CASSPVRRRSYNEQFF. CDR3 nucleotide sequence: TGTGCCAGCAGCCCCGTCCGGCGACGCTCCTACAATGAGCAGTTCTTC.